The clone carrying this T cell receptor gamma chain has a handful of counts. Its antigen is not identified. This specimen comes from a study of Vδ1+ human thymocytes. Study conclusions and caveats: TRG sequences recurred across donors, whereas TRD sequences stayed essentially private. Bulk data may be misread because of unexpected Vdelta2 sequences. Highly polyclonal TRG and TRD repertoires with Gaussian CDR3 length distributions appeared in thymus. Despite high sort purity, roughly 20% of thymic T cell receptor delta sequences were Vdelta2.

The germline V gene encodes CDR1 GITISATS and CDR2 ISYDGTV (reference sequence). This CDR3 is built from 12 residues. The V segment lost 9 bases and the J segment 4 bases; nucleotides outside the gene matches: 9. Thymocytes were sorted as CD3+ TCRVdelta1+ TCRVdelta2- after alphabeta T cell depletion. Sequences come from RNA converted to cDNA by reverse transcription. CDR3 amplicons came from multiplex PCR with pooled V-gene forward and constant-region reverse primers. With CATT, TCRdb re-called clones from the multiplex PCR reads. The sample shows tens of thousands of gamma-chain clones, about 18% of them seen only once.

Material for sequencing was Vdelta1+ gamma-delta thymocytes from the thymus. Noted subset: FACS-sorted CD3+ TCRalphabeta- TCRVdelta1+ TCRVdelta2- thymocytes. The sequence was collected from a boy in the first two years of life who had congenital heart surgery. J is TRGJ1 or TRGJ2 and V is TRGV9. The CDR3 nucleotides read TGTGCCTTGAATAGGGCGTATTATAAGAAACTCTTT. Translation gives CALNRAYYKKLF.